The text below deals with one T cell receptor beta chain. Its antigen is undetermined. Germline CDR1 is MDHEN and CDR2 is SYDVKM. V lost 3 bases to trimming and J lost 5 bases; unmatched junction nucleotides: 12. The CDR3 is made up of 16 amino acids. Method: immunoSEQ multiplex PCR; TCRdb's copy keeps in-frame clones and lacks some. This table has roughly 52,000 clones, about nine tenths appearing once. The data are from a study of cytomegalovirus exposure and HLA in healthy donors. Study-level findings and limits: Subsequent analysis of the 100 to 150 validation repertoires found a tendency for first-cohort TCR clusters to co-occur.

The specimen sequenced was PBMCs. The rearrangement links TRBV28 to TRBJ1-2; 7 bases agree with TRBD1. This sequence originates from a woman under 40 in good health and CMV-seronegative. The CDR3 nucleotides read TGTGCCAGCAGTTTTTCGTCGACAGGGTCAGAATATGGCTACACCTTC. The encoded protein is CASSFSSTGSEYGYTF.